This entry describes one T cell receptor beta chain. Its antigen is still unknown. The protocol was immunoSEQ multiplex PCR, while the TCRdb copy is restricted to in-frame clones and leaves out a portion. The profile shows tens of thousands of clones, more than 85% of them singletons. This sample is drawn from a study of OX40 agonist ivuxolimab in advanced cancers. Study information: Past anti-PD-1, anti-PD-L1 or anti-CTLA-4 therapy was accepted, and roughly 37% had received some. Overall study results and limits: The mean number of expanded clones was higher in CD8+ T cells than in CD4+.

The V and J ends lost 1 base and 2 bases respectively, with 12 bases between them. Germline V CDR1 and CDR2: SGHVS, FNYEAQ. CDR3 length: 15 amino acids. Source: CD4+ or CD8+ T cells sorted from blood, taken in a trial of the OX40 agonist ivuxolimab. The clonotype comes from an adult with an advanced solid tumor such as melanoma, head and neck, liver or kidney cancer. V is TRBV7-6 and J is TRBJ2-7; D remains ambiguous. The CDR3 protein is CASSLGDGGAYEQYF. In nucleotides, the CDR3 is TGTGCCAGCAGCTTAGGAGATGGTGGGGCCTACGAGCAGTACTTC.